The sequence of this T cell receptor (beta chain) was determined in a study of T cell repertoires in cytomegalovirus infection. Study-level information: Both a matching HLA type and CMV infection were indicated by public TCR beta signatures.

TCRdb passed the reads through MiXCR, listing each CDR3 protein once. This table has roughly 500,000 distinct CDR3 sequences, about 17% appearing once. Study observations and caveats: The study identified carriers of CMV plus the relevant HLA from cumulative public TCR beta family frequency. It was HLA-C-restricted CMV-specific TCR beta clonotypes that dominated the response ex vivo.

This clonotype was counted ten times or more. Its antigen is currently unknown. The germline gives CDR1 SGHVS, CDR2 FQNEAQ. The CDR3 has 16 residues. J lost 0 bases, V lost 0 bases, and 5 bases had no gene match. The sample taken for sequencing was CD8+ T cells from PBMCs. This receptor was identified in a human donor in good health (CMV status not recorded). Some clones in this sample may be carry-over from other donors' samples. This sequence joins TRBV7-8 and TRBJ2-7, with 7 bases matching TRBD2. CDR3 coding DNA: TGTGCCAGCAGCTTAGCGGTTCTAGCGGCCTCCTACGAGCAGTACTTC. This encodes CASSLAVLAASYEQYF.